The table lists the clone carrying this T cell receptor (beta chain) with a count of one. Its antigen is unknown. The sample is drawn from a study of radiation and T cells in renal cell carcinoma. The study's findings and limits: No pretreatment tumor biopsies were available for baseline clonotypes. In blood, top tumor clones expanded by 2 weeks, shrinking by 4.

Germline CDR1 is LNHDA and CDR2 is SQIVND (reference sequence). The V end was cut by 3 bases, the J end by 13 bases, with 15 bases between. This CDR3 comprises 13 residues. Time point reported: blood 2 weeks post-SBRT. Treatment given: 15 Gy SBRT to primary tumor, nephrectomy 4 weeks later. The table came from immunoSEQ multiplex PCR; TCRdb's copy has only in-frame clones and leaves some out. The sample carries roughly 150,000 clones, approximately 86% recorded once. The sample was blood, taken from a patient whose treatment included radiotherapy and nephrectomy. The J gene is TRBJ1-4, the V gene TRBV19; a possible D gene is TRBD1 (5 bases). The TCR was taken from a woman between 50 and 59 years old with renal cell carcinoma. CDR3 nucleotide sequence: TGTGCCAGTAGTATCCGGGACGACGGGGTACTGTTTTTT. The encoded protein is CASSIRDDGVLFF.